These T cell receptor beta chains were read from a single sample in a study of blood T cells in healthy people across ages. Via MiXCR, TCRdb re-called the 5' RACE reads, giving one row per CDR3 protein. The repertoire holds hundreds of thousands of distinct CDR3 sequences, 52% seen once, with approximately 15% in the top ten. The sample comprised blood. All receptors come from a woman aged 80 or older in good health. Each CDR3 is given with its conserved first and last residue. A D gene is named only where the DNA matches it firmly. The listing skips clone size in some rows; elsewhere it reads once, few, many or a size class.

clone_size d_call j_call v_call cdr3_aa cdr3_nt
many NA TRBJ2-7 TRBV7-3 CASSPTSGEQYF TGTGCCAGCAGCCCTACATCTGGAGAGCAGTACTTC
NA TRBD1 TRBJ2-1 TRBV12-3/TRBV12-4 CASNEGGTGYNEQFF TGTGCCAGCAACGAAGGAGGGACAGGCTACAATGAGCAGTTCTTC
NA NA TRBJ1-5 TRBV29-1 CSAHHDTHSNQPQHF TGCAGCGCCCACCACGACACTCATAGCAATCAGCCCCAGCATTTT
few NA TRBJ1-1 TRBV5-1 CASSRSGRALNTEAFF TGCGCCAGCAGCCGATCTGGGCGAGCCCTGAACACTGAAGCTTTCTTT
NA NA TRBJ2-1 TRBV12-5 CASGSDRQFSYNEQFF TGTGCTAGTGGTTCGGACAGACAATTTTCCTACAATGAGCAGTTCTTC
NA NA TRBJ2-7 TRBV6-2/TRBV6-3 CASRGGGLYEQYF TGTGCCAGCAGGGGAGGGGGCCTCTACGAGCAGTACTTC
many NA TRBJ1-6 TRBV10-3 CAIRTGAEGSPLHF TGTGCCATCAGAACCGGGGCCGAGGGTTCACCCCTCCACTTT
few NA TRBJ2-1 TRBV7-2 CASSRAGGANEQFF TGTGCCAGCAGCAGGGCCGGCGGAGCCAATGAGCAGTTCTTC
NA NA TRBJ2-7 TRBV29-1 CSVEESTARDNEQYF TGCAGCGTTGAAGAATCAACAGCCAGAGACAATGAGCAGTACTTC
NA TRBD1 TRBJ1-4 TRBV6-1 CASTPRGDRIATNEKLFF TGTGCCAGCACCCCAAGGGGGGACAGGATTGCAACTAATGAAAAACTGTTTTTT
many NA TRBJ2-3 TRBV27 CASSLGDGFPTQYF TGTGCCAGCAGTTTGGGGGACGGTTTCCCTACGCAGTATTTT
many NA TRBJ2-5 TRBV2 CASSKGTLRRETQYF TGTGCCAGCAGTAAAGGGACCCTGAGGAGGGAGACCCAGTACTTC
NA NA TRBJ2-7 TRBV28 CASIAPVGAGSVKYEQYF TGTGCCAGCATCGCACCGGTGGGGGCGGGAAGTGTTAAGTACGAGCAGTACTTC
many TRBD2 TRBJ2-5 TRBV9 CASSVIAGGQETQYF TGTGCCAGCAGCGTTATAGCGGGGGGACAAGAGACCCAGTACTTC
many NA TRBJ1-4 TRBV12-3/TRBV12-4 CASSFTAGIGEKLFF TGTGCCAGCAGTTTTACAGCGGGGATTGGGGAAAAACTGTTTTTT
NA TRBD2 TRBJ2-7 TRBV28 CASRPSTSGRAYEQYF TGTGCCAGCAGGCCTTCGACTAGCGGGAGGGCCTACGAGCAGTACTTC
few NA TRBJ2-5 TRBV24-1 CATSDSLETQYF TGTGCCACCAGTGACAGCTTAGAGACCCAGTACTTC
few TRBD1 TRBJ2-2 TRBV10-3 CAISPGQGDSGELFF TGTGCCATCAGTCCGGGACAGGGTGATTCCGGGGAGCTGTTTTTT
NA NA TRBJ2-1 TRBV14 CASSPGPEQFF TGTGCCAGCAGCCCAGGACCCGAGCAGTTCTTC
NA TRBD1 TRBJ1-2 TRBV29-1 CSVPGQGFPDYGYTF TGCAGCGTTCCGGGACAGGGCTTCCCCGACTATGGCTACACCTTC
few TRBD1 TRBJ2-2 TRBV7-2 CASSLALGTANTGELFF TGTGCCAGCAGCTTAGCGCTTGGGACAGCGAACACCGGGGAGCTGTTTTTT